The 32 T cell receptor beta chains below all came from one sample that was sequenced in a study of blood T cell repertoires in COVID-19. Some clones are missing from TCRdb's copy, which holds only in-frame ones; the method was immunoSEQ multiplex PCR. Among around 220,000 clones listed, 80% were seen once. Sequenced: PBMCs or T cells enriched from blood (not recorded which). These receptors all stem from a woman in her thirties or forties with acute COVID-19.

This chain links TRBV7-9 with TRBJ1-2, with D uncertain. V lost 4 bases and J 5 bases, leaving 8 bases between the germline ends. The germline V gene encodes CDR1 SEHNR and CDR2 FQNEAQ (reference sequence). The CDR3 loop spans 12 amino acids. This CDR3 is CASSSDGYGYTF. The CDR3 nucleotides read TGTGCCAGCAGCTCCGACGGGTATGGCTACACCTTC. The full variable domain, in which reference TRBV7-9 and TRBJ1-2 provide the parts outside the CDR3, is DTGVSQNPRHKITKRGQNVTFRCDPISEHNRLYWYRQTLGQGPEFLTYFQNEAQLEKSRLLSDRFSAERPKGSFSTLEIQRTEQGDSAMYLCASSSDGYGYTFGSGTRLTVV.

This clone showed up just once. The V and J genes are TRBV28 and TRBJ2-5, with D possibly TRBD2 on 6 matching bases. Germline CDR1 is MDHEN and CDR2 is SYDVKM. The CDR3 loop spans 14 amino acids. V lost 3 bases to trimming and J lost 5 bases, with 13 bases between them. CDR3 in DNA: TGTGCCAGCAGTTTGTCGGGAGTCTTGGAGACCCAGTACTTC. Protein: CASSLSGVLETQYF.

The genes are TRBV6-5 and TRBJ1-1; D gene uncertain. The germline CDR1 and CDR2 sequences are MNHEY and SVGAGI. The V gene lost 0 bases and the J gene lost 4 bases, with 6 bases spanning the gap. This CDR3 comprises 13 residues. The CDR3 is CASSYSPVTEAFF. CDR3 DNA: TGTGCCAGCAGTTACTCGCCAGTCACTGAAGCTTTCTTT.

The DNA of the CDR3 is TGTGCCAGCAGCTTAGTATTAGGGGGACAGGGAAACCCGAACACTGAAGCTTTCTTT. It is translated as CASSLVLGGQGNPNTEAFF. V is TRBV7-9 and J is TRBJ1-1, with 9 bases matching TRBD1. CDR3 size: 19 residues. Germline assignment: CDR1 SEHNR and CDR2 FQNEAQ (reference sequence). J gave up 1 base and V 1 base, and 13 bases lay outside the gene matches.

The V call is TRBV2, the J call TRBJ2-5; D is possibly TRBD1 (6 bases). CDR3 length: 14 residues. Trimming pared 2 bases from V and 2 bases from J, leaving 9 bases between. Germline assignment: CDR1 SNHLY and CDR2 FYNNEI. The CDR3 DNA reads TGTGCCAGCAGTGAATGGGGGACACAAGAGACCCAGTACTTC. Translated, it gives CASSEWGTQETQYF.

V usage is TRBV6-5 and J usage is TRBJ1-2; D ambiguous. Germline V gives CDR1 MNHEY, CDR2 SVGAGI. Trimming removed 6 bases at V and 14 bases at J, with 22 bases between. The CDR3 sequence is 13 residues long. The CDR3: CASSPEFGDLATF. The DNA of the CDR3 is TGTGCCAGCAGCCCGGAGTTCGGGGATCTCGCTACCTTC.

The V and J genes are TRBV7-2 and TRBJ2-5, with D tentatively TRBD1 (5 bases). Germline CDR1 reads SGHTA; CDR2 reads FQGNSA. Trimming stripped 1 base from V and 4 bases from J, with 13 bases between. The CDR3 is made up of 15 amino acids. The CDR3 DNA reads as TGTGCCAGCAGCTTAGTAGGGGTCAGGGCAGAGACCCAGTACTTC. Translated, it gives CASSLVGVRAETQYF.

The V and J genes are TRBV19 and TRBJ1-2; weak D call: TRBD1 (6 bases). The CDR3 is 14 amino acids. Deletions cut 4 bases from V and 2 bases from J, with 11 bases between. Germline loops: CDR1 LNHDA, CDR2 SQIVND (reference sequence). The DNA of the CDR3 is TGTGCCAGTAGTACCATAACAGGGAACTATGGCTACACCTTC. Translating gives CASSTITGNYGYTF.

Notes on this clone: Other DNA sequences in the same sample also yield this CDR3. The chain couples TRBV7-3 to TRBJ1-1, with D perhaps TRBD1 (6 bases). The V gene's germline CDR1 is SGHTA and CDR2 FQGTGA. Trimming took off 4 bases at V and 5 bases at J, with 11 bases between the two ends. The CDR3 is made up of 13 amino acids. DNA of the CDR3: TGTGCCAGCAGCTCGCAGGGGAGTACTGAAGCTTTCTTT. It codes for CASSSQGSTEAFF. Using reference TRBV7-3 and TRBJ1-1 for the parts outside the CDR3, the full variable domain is GAGVSQTPSNKVTEKGKYVELRCDPISGHTALYWYRQSLGQGPEFLIYFQGTGAADDSGLPNDRFFAVRPEGSVSTLKIQRTERGDSAVYLCASSSQGSTEAFFGQGTRLTVV.

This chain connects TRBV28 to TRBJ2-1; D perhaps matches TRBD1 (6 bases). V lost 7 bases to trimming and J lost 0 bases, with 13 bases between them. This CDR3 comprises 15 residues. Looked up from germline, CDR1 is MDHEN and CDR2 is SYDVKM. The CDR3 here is CASTLDRSSYNEQFF. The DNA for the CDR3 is TGTGCCAGCACATTGGACAGATCCTCCTACAATGAGCAGTTCTTC.

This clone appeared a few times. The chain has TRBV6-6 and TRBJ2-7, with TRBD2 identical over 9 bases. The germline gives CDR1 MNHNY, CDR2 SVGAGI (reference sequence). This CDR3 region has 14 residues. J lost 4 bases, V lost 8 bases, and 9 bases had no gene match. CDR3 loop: CASGDSGSGYEQYF. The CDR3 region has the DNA TGTGCCAGCGGCGATAGCGGGAGTGGTTACGAGCAGTACTTC.

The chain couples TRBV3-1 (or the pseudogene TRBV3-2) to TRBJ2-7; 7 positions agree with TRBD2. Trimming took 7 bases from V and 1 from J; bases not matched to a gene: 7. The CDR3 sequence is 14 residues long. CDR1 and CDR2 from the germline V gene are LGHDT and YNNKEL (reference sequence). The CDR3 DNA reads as TGTGCCAGCACCCAGACGGGGGGATCCTACGAGCAGTACTTC. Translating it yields CASTQTGGSYEQYF.

The CDR3 DNA reads as TGTGCCAGTAGACAGGGGGCAGTTTCACCCCTCCACTTT. It encodes CASRQGAVSPLHF. This sequence joins TRBV19 and TRBJ1-6, with 9 bases fitting TRBD1. This CDR3 comprises 13 residues. Germline trimming cut 6 bases from V and 9 bases from J; bases unmatched to any gene: 3. CDR1 LNHDA and CDR2 SQIVND come from the germline V gene (reference sequence). Full variable domain (rest looked up from reference TRBV19 and TRBJ1-6): DGGITQSPKYLFRKEGQNVTLSCEQNLNHDAMYWYRQDPGQGLRLIYYSQIVNDFQKGDIAEGYSVSREKKESFPLTVTSAQKNPTAFYLCASRQGAVSPLHFGNGTRLTVT.

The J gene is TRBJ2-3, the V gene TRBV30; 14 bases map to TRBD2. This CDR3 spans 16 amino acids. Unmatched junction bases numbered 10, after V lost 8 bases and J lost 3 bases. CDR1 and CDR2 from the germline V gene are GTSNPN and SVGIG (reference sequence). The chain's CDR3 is CALSAGTSGSTDTQYF. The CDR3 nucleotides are TGTGCCCTATCTGCGGGGACTAGCGGGAGTACAGATACGCAGTATTTT.

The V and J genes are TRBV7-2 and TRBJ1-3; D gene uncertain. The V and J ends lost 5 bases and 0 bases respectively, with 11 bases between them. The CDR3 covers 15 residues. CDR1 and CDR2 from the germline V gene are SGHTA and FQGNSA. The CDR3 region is CASSVSSGSGNTIYF. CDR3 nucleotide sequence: TGTGCCAGCAGCGTCTCAAGCGGCTCTGGAAACACCATATATTTT.

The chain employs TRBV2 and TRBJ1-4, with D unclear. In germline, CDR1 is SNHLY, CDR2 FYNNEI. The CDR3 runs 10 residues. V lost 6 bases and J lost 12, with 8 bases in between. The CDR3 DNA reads TGTGCCAGCAGGGGGAGAGAACTGTTTTTT. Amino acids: CASRGRELFF.

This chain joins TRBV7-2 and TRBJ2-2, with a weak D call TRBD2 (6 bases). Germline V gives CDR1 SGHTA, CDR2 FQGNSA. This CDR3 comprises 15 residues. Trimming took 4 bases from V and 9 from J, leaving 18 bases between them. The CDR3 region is CASSSRGWRDRELFF. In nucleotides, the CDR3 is TGTGCCAGCAGCTCAAGAGGCTGGCGGGATCGGGAGCTGTTTTTT.

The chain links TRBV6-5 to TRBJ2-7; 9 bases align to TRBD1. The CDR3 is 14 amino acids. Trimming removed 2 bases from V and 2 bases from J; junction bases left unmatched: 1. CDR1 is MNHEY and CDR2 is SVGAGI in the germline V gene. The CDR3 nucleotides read TGTGCCAGCAGTTACCGGGACAGGGCCTACGAGCAGTACTTC. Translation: CASSYRDRAYEQYF.

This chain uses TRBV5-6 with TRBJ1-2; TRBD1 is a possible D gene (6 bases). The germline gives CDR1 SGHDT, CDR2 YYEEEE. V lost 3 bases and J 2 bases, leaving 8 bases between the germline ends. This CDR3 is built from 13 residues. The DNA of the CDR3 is TGTGCCAGCAGCTCCAGGGGAAACTATGGCTACACCTTC. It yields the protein CASSSRGNYGYTF.

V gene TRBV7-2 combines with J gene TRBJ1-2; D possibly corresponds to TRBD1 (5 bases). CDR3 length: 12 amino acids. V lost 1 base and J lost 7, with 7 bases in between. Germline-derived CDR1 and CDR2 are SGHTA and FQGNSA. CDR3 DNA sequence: TGTGCCAGCAGCTTAGTGGGGGGTGGCTACACCTTC. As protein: CASSLVGGGYTF.

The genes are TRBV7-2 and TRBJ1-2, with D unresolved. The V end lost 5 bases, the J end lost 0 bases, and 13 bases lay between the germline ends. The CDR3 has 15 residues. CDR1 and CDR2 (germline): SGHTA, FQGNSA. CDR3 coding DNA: TGTGCCAGCAGCACCTCCACGACAACTAACTATGGCTACACCTTC. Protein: CASSTSTTTNYGYTF.

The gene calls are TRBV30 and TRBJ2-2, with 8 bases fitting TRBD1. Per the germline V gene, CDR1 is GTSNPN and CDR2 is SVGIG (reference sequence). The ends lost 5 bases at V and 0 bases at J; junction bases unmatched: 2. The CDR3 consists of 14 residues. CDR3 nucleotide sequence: TGTGCCTGGCGGACAGGGTCGAACACCGGGGAGCTGTTTTTT. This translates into CAWRTGSNTGELFF.

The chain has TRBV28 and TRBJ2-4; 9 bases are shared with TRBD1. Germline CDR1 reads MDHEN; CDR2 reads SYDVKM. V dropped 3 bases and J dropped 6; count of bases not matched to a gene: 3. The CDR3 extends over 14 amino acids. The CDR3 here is CASSLGQGANIQYF. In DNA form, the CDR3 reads TGTGCCAGCAGTTTGGGACAGGGTGCAAACATTCAGTACTTC.

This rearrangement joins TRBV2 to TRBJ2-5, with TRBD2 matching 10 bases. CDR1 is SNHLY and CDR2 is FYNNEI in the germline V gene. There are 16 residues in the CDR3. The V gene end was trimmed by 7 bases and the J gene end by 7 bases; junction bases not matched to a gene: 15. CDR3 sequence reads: CASNHLSSGGTGTQYF. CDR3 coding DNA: TGTGCCAGCAATCACCTTAGTAGCGGGGGGACGGGGACCCAGTACTTC.

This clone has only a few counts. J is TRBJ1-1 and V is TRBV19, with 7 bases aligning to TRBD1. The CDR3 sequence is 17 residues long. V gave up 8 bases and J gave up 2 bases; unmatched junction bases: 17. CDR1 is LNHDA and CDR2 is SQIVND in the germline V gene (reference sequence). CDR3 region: CASSYVGDRSINTEAFF. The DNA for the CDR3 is TGTGCCAGTTCCTATGTTGGGGACAGATCGATTAACACTGAAGCTTTCTTT.

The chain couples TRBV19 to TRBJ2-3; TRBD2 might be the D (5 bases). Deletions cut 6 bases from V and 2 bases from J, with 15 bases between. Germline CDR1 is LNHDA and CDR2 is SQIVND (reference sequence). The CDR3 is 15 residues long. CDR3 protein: CASRTSGFNTDTQYF. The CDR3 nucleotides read TGTGCCAGTAGGACAAGCGGTTTTAACACAGATACGCAGTATTTT.

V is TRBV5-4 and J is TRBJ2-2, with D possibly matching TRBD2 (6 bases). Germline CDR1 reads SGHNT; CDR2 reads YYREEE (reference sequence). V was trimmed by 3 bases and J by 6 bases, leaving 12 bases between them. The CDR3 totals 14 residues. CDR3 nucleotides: TGTGCCAGCAGCTCTGGAGGGGTCGCCGGGGAGCTGTTTTTT. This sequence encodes CASSSGGVAGELFF.

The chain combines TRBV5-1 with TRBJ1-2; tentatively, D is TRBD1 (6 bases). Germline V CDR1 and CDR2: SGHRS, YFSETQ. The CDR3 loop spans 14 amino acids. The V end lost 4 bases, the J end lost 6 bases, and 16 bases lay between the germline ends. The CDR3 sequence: CASSPDPTGNGYTF. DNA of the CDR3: TGCGCCAGCAGCCCGGACCCGACAGGTAATGGCTACACCTTC.

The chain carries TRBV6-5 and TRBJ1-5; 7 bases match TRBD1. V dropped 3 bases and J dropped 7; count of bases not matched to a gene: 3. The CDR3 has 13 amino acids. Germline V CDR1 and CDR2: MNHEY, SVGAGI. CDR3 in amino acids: CASSYQGGQPQHF. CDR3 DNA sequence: TGTGCCAGCAGTTATCAGGGGGGACAGCCCCAGCATTTT.

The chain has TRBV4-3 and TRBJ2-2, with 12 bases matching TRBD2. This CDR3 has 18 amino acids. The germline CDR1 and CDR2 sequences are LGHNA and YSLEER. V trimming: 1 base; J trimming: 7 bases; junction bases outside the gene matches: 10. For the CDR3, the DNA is TGCGCCAGCAGCCAAGCACTCCTAGCGGGAGGGCATAGCGGGGAGCTGTTTTTT. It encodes CASSQALLAGGHSGELFF.

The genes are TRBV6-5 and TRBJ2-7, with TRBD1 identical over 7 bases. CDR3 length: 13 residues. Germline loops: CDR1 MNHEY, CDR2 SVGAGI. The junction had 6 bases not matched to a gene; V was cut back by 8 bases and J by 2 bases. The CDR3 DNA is TGTGCCAGCTCAAACAGGGGCCCCTACGAGCAGTACTTC. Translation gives CASSNRGPYEQYF.

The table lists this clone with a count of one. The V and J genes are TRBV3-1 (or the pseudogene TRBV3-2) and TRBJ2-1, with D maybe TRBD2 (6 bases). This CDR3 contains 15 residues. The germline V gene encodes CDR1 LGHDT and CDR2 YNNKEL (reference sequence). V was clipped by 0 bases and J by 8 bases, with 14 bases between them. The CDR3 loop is CASSQDVLASDEQFF. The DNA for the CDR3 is TGTGCCAGCAGCCAAGATGTACTAGCCAGCGATGAGCAGTTCTTC.